This TCR beta chain stems from a study of graft-versus-host responses after intestinal transplantation. For this clone: The antigen is not known.

The repertoire was sequenced with immunoSEQ multiplex PCR; TCRdb's copy has only in-frame clones and lacks some. This table holds over 85,000 clones, 85% to 95% found once. Sequenced here: unstimulated CD4+ T cells sorted from spleen or lymph node cells, sampled before transplant. This clonotype was obtained from a human donor who was the organ donor for an intestinal transplant.

CDR3 nucleotide sequence: TGTGCCAGCAGGGGAGGACAGGGGCGGGGGAATGAGCAGTTCTTC. This gives the protein CASRGGQGRGNEQFF. J is TRBJ2-1 and V is TRBV6-5, with 9 bases lining up with TRBD1. With V trimmed by 6 bases and J by 7 bases, 10 bases remained unmatched. The CDR3 is 15 residues long. Germline V CDR1 and CDR2: MNHEY, SVGAGI.